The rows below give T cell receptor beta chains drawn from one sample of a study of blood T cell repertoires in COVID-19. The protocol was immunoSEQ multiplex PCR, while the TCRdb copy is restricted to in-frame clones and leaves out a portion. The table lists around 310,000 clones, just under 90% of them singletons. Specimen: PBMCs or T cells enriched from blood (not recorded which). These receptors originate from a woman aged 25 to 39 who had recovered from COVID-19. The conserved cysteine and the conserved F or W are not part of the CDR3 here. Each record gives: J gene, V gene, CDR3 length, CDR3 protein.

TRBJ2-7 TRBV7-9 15 ASRRPRVAGGSYEQY
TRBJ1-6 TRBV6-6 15 ASSPGEFSSYNSPLH
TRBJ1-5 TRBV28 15 ASSVSGTGLSNQPQH
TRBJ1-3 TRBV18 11 ASSPGLGNTIY
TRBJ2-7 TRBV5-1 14 ASSLGNSGVSYEQY
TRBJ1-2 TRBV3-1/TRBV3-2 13 ASSRAEGARDGYT
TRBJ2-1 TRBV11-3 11 ASSLGAYNEQF
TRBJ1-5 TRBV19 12 ASSSGNSNQPQH
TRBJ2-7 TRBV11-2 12 ASSLWTGGHEQY
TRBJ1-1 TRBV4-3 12 ASSLDRGNTEAF
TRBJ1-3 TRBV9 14 ASSVGQGRTGNTIY
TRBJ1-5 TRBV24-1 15 ATSDAIGGNSNQPQH
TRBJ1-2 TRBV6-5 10 ASSPGIYGYT
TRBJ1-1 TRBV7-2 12 ASSPWGFATEAF
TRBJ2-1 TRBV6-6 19 ASSLDRLAVRGVFVWNEQF
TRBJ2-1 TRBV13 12 ANSPGGSGDEQF
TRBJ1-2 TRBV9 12 ASSVGNPGGGYT
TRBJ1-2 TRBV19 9 ATMGQGGYT
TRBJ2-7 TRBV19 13 ASSMGSGISYEQY
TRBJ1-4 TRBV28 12 ASRHLSWTGPLF
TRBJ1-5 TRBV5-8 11 ASSWTGYQPQH
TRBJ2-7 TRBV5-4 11 ASSLGNPGEQY
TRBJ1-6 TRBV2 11 ASSTFPGGNLH
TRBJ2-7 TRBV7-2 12 ASSSRTGSYEQY
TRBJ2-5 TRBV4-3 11 ASSSMYQETQY
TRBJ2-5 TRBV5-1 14 ASSAGRDRYQETQY
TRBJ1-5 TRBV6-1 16 ASSEATGGHRSNQPQH
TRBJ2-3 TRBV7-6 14 ASSPRTGSFLDTQY